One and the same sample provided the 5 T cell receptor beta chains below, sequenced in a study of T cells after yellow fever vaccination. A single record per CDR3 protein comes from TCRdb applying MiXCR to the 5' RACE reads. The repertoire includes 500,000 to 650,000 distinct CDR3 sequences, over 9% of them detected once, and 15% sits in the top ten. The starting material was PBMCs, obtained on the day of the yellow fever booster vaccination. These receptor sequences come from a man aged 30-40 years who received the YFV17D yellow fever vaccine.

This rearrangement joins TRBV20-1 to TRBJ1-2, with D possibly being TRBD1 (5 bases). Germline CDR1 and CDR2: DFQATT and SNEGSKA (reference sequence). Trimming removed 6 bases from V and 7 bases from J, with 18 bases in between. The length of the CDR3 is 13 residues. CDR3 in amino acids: CSAPRGGDTGYTF. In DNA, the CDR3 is TGCAGTGCCCCACGGGGAGGGGATACTGGCTACACCTTC.

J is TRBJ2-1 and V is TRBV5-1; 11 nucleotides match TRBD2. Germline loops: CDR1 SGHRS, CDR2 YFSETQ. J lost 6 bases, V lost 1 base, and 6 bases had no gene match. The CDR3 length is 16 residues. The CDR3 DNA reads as TGCGCCAGCAGCTTGTCCACTAGCGGGAGTTCCAATGAGCAGTTCTTC. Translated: CASSLSTSGSSNEQFF.

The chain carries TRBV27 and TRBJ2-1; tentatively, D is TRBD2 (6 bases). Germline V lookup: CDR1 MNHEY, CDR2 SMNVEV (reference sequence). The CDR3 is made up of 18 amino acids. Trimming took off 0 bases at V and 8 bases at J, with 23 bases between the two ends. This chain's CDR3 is CASSLSGLLEGLFYEQFF. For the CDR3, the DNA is TGTGCCAGCAGTTTATCGGGTCTGCTGGAGGGATTATTTTATGAGCAGTTCTTC.

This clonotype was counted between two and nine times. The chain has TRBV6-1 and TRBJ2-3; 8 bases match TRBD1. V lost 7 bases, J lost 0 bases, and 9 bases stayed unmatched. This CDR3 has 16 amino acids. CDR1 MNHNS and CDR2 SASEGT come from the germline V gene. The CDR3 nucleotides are TGTGCCAGCACCCAGGGGAGACAGGGGAGCACAGATACGCAGTATTTT. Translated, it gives CASTQGRQGSTDTQYF.

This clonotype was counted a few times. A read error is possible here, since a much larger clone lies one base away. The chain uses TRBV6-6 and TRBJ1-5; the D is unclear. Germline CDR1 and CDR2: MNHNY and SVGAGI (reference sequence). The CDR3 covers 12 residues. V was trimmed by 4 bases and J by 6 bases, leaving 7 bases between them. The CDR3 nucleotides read TGTGCCAGCAGTTTGTCCCCTCAGCCCCAGCATTTT. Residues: CASSLSPQPQHF.